The 30 T cell receptor beta chains below come from one sample, sequenced in a study of T cell repertoires in cytomegalovirus infection. Their specific antigens are unknown. TCRdb independently ran MiXCR on the reads; one entry per CDR3 protein. The sample holds some 920,000 distinct CDR3 sequences; roughly a third are singletons and the top ten take roughly 13%. The sequencing used cultured CD8+ T cells from PBMCs, collected from culture after CMV antigen stimulation. Receptors originate from a human donor in good health (CMV status not recorded). Some clones in this sample may be carry-over from other donors' samples.

This clonotype came up many times. This chain uses TRBV7-2 with TRBJ1-5; D is possibly TRBD1 (5 bases). The CDR3 has 13 residues. Germline CDR1 is SGHTA and CDR2 is FQGNSA. Trimming left V 5 bases short and J 4 bases short, with 9 bases between. This CDR3 is CASSLTENQPQHF. The CDR3 DNA reads TGTGCCAGCAGCCTGACAGAGAATCAGCCCCAGCATTTT.

This clonotype was observed many times. J is TRBJ2-3 and V is TRBV7-2, with 10 bases matching TRBD2. The J segment lost 4 bases and the V segment lost 0 bases, leaving 4 bases of the junction unmatched. Germline V CDR1 and CDR2: SGHTA, FQGNSA. The CDR3 has 16 residues. The chain's CDR3 is CASSLALAGVSDTQYF. CDR3 nucleotides: TGTGCCAGCAGCTTAGCGCTAGCGGGGGTCTCAGATACGCAGTATTTT.

The chain combines TRBV7-8 with TRBJ1-3; the D is unclear. V lost 4 bases and J 0 bases, leaving 10 bases between the germline ends. This CDR3 region has 15 residues. Germline V gives CDR1 SGHVS, CDR2 FQNEAQ. CDR3 sequence: CASSSQSDSGNTIYF. The CDR3 coding sequence is TGTGCCAGCAGCTCCCAGTCCGACTCTGGAAACACCATATATTTT.

This clonotype showed up many times. This chain connects TRBV27 to TRBJ1-5; D gene unclear. Trimming left V 9 bases short and J 0 bases short, with 9 bases between. The CDR3 is 13 amino acids. Per germline, CDR1 MNHEY and CDR2 SMNVEV (reference sequence). CDR3 bases: TGTGCCAGTGGGCCTTATAGCAATCAGCCCCAGCATTTT. Encoded protein: CASGPYSNQPQHF.

The rearrangement links TRBV6-2 or TRBV6-3 to TRBJ1-5, with D perhaps matching TRBD1 (6 bases). This CDR3 has 14 residues. V dropped 6 bases and J dropped 3 bases, with 12 bases sitting between them. The germline CDR1 and CDR2 sequences are MNHEY and SVGEGT. The CDR3 sequence is CASRTQGSNQPQHF. The CDR3 DNA sequence: TGTGCCAGCAGGACACAGGGTTCCAATCAGCCCCAGCATTTT.

The rearrangement uses TRBV5-1 and TRBJ1-4; no clear D. The CDR3 extends over 15 amino acids. Germline lookup yields CDR1 SGHRS and CDR2 YFSETQ. With 0 bases removed from V and 0 bases from J, the gap between germline ends came to 6 bases. The CDR3 sequence is CASSLGSSTNEKLFF. The CDR3 nucleotides are TGCGCCAGCAGCTTGGGCAGCTCAACTAATGAAAAACTGTTTTTT.

The V gene is TRBV6-2 or TRBV6-3, the J gene TRBJ1-1; 8 bases line up with TRBD1. Trimming removed 2 bases from V and 7 bases from J; junction bases left unmatched: 3. The CDR3 has 13 residues. Germline V gives CDR1 MNHEY, CDR2 SVGEGT. Here the CDR3 reads CASSYQQGGEAFF. The CDR3 region has the DNA TGTGCCAGCAGTTACCAACAGGGGGGTGAAGCTTTCTTT.

This clonotype was counted ten times or more. The chain employs TRBV12-3 or TRBV12-4 and TRBJ2-7; TRBD1 agrees at 7 bases. The junction had 4 bases not matched to a gene; V was cut back by 2 bases and J by 0 bases. The CDR3 runs to 15 residues. CDR3 region: CASSLRDSNSYEQYF. The CDR3 nucleotides are TGTGCCAGCAGTTTAAGGGACAGCAACTCCTACGAGCAGTACTTC.

This clonotype has just a few counts. The rearrangement joins TRBV29-1 to TRBJ2-5; 11 nucleotides match TRBD1. Germline V CDR1 and CDR2: SQVTM, ANQGSEA. V lost 1 base to trimming and J lost 2 bases; unmatched junction nucleotides: 24. The CDR3 has 22 residues. The CDR3 DNA reads TGCAGCGTTGAAGGAGGAAAGCCGGGACAGGGGGTTGTGAGGGGTCCGCAAGAGACCCAGTACTTC. Its protein is CSVEGGKPGQGVVRGPQETQYF.

The V call is TRBV6-5, the J call TRBJ2-5; the D gene is possibly TRBD2 (7 bases). The CDR3 consists of 16 residues. Trimming pared 0 bases from V and 5 bases from J, leaving 16 bases between. Per germline, CDR1 MNHEY and CDR2 SVGAGI. The CDR3 loop is CASSYSTGGPRETQYF. CDR3 DNA: TGTGCCAGCAGTTACTCGACCGGGGGGCCTCGGGAGACCCAGTACTTC.

This clonotype was found a few times. CDR3 DNA: TGTGCCAGCATCCTTCTTTATTTGACAGGGCGAGGGAAGGGCTACACCTTC. Translated: CASILLYLTGRGKGYTF. The chain couples TRBV6-1 to TRBJ1-2, with 7 bases that match TRBD1. The germline gives CDR1 MNHNS, CDR2 SASEGT. V gave up 7 bases and J gave up 8 bases; unmatched junction bases: 22. The CDR3 runs to 17 residues.

This clonotype has at least ten counts. The gene calls are TRBV7-8 and TRBJ2-5; 13 nucleotides line up with TRBD2. V shed 5 bases and J 2 bases; nucleotides not matched to a gene: 8. The CDR3 spans 17 residues. Germline lookup yields CDR1 SGHVS and CDR2 FQNEAQ. CDR3 region: CASSPIWTSGGQETQYF. In nucleotides, the CDR3 is TGTGCCAGCAGCCCAATTTGGACTAGCGGGGGACAAGAGACCCAGTACTTC.

Of note for this clonotype: A read error may be the cause here, since a much bigger clone is one base away. V usage is TRBV7-6 and J usage is TRBJ1-2; tentative D call: TRBD1 (6 bases). The V end was cut by 6 bases, the J end by 3 bases, with 14 bases between. This CDR3 contains 14 residues. CDR1 is SGHVS, CDR2 FNYEAQ, per germline. The CDR3 spells CASRPGGADYGYTF. In DNA form, the CDR3 reads TGTGCCAGCAGACCTGGGGGGGCTGACTATGGCTACACCTTC.

The chain has TRBV11-2 and TRBJ2-3; D is perhaps TRBD1 or TRBD2 (5 bases each). CDR1 is SGHAT and CDR2 is FQNNGV in the germline V gene. The CDR3 extends over 12 amino acids. The DNA for the CDR3 is TGTGTCCTAGGGACGGGCGCAGATACGCAGTATTTT. Residues: CVLGTGADTQYF. Combining the CDR3 with reference TRBV11-2 and TRBJ2-3 gives the whole variable domain EAGVAQSPRYKIIEKRQSVAFWCNPISGHATLYWYQQILGQGPKLLIQFQNNGVVDDSQLPKDRFSAERLKGVDSTLKIQPAKLEDSAVYLCVLGTGADTQYFGPGTRLTVL.

This clonotype was seen a few times. The chain has TRBV28 and TRBJ2-2; D is undetermined. In germline, CDR1 is MDHEN, CDR2 SYDVKM. V lost 6 bases to trimming and J lost 8 bases, with 7 bases between them. The CDR3 sequence is 11 residues long. The CDR3 coding sequence is TGTGCCAGCAGGATGATTGGGGAGCTGTTTTTT. Its protein is CASRMIGELFF.

As to this clonotype: One junction end disagrees with the germline gene, perhaps due to a read error. The chain is built from TRBV11-2 and TRBJ2-2; a weak D match, TRBD2 (5 bases). The CDR3 has 15 residues. From germline, CDR1 is SGHAT and CDR2 FQNNGV. In DNA, the CDR3 is TGTGTCAGCAGCGGAGTCGACTACAACACCGGGGAGCTGTTTTTT. Translated: CVSSGVDYNTGELFF.

A few counts support this clonotype. The V gene is TRBV6-4, the J gene TRBJ1-1; 8 positions match TRBD1. This CDR3 has 14 residues. V shed 5 bases and J 1 base; nucleotides not matched to a gene: 3. The germline CDR1 and CDR2 sequences are MRHNA and SNTAGT. The DNA for the CDR3 is TGTGCCAGCAGTAGGACAGGGACGAACACTGAAGCTTTCTTT. It codes for CASSRTGTNTEAFF.

The V and J genes are TRBV7-9 and TRBJ2-3, with 11 bases identical to TRBD2. The CDR3 loop spans 15 amino acids. The germline CDR1 and CDR2 sequences are SEHNR and FQNEAQ (reference sequence). With 6 bases clipped from V and 0 bases from J, the junction kept 2 bases outside the gene matches. The CDR3 sequence is CASRGTSGSTDTQYF. CDR3 nucleotide sequence: TGTGCCAGCAGGGGGACTAGCGGAAGCACAGATACGCAGTATTTT.

The chain has TRBV6-6 and TRBJ1-1; maybe TRBD1 (6 bases). The CDR3 is 15 amino acids. Trimming removed 2 bases from V and 1 base from J, with 11 bases in between. Germline values: CDR1 MNHNY, CDR2 SVGAGI (reference sequence). CDR3 sequence (DNA): TGTGCCAGCAGTTACACAGAGACAGGGAACACTGAAGCTTTCTTT. Encoded protein: CASSYTETGNTEAFF.

A few counts support this clonotype. The chain combines TRBV12-3 or TRBV12-4 with TRBJ1-5; 7 nucleotides line up with TRBD1. The V gene end was trimmed by 4 bases and the J gene end by 1 base; junction bases not matched to a gene: 4. The CDR3 contains 15 residues. CDR3 sequence (DNA): TGTGCCAGCAGTTCTCTGACAGGGAGCAATCAGCCCCAGCATTTT. Protein sequence: CASSSLTGSNQPQHF.

As for this clonotype: An end of the junction does not agree with germline; a read error may underlie this. This sequence joins TRBV5-3 and TRBJ2-7; D ambiguous. TRBV5-3 is an ORF, with its function uncertain. This CDR3 region has 15 residues. CDR3 in DNA: TGTGCCAGCAGCTTGATCAGGATCGACGCCTACGAGCAGTACTTC. It yields the protein CASSLIRIDAYEQYF.

V gene TRBV12-5 combines with J gene TRBJ2-1, with TRBD2 matching 9 bases. The length of the CDR3 is 17 residues. With V trimmed by 3 bases and J by 7 bases, 13 bases remained unmatched. Germline assignment: CDR1 LGHNT and CDR2 FRNRAP. The CDR3 nucleotides are TGTGCTAGTGGTTTAACCTGGCCTGGGCTAGCGGGGAATGAGCAGTTCTTC. Translating it yields CASGLTWPGLAGNEQFF.

The chain links TRBV5-1 to TRBJ1-2, with D unresolved. Trimming removed 9 bases at V and 5 bases at J, with 20 bases between. The CDR3 has 14 amino acids. Germline V gives CDR1 SGHRS, CDR2 YFSETQ. For the CDR3, the DNA is TGCGCCACTGGGGAAGGGCCTGCGGGTTATGGCTACACCTTC. As protein: CATGEGPAGYGYTF.

This chain links TRBV6-5 with TRBJ2-1; D may be TRBD1 (6 bases). This CDR3 has 15 residues. The V and J ends lost 0 bases and 10 bases respectively, with 16 bases between them. Germline V lookup: CDR1 MNHEY, CDR2 SVGAGI. CDR3 in amino acids: CASSYSASRGVEQFF. Written as DNA, the CDR3 is TGTGCCAGCAGTTACTCAGCCAGCAGGGGCGTCGAGCAGTTCTTC.

This clonotype was seen a handful of times. At one of its ends the junction is not consistent with the germline gene, which may arise from a read error. The CDR3 loop is CASKQGDSNEQYF. CDR3 in DNA: TGTGCCAGTAAGCAGGGGGACTCCAACGAGCAGTACTTC. The chain uses TRBV19 and TRBJ2-7, with a possible D match to TRBD1 (7 bases). Germline V gene sequence: CDR1 LNHDA, CDR2 SQIVND (reference sequence). The CDR3 contains 13 residues.

The gene calls are TRBV12-3 or TRBV12-4 and TRBJ2-5; either TRBD1 or TRBD2 may supply D (6 bases each). Deletions cut 7 bases from V and 6 bases from J, with 15 bases between. This CDR3 comprises 13 residues. CDR3 coding DNA: TGTGCCAGCAAACCGGGGGCTAGAAAGACCCAGTACTTC. This translates into CASKPGARKTQYF.

The gene calls are TRBV7-8 and TRBJ1-4, with D unclear. V lost 2 bases and J lost 7, with 14 bases in between. This CDR3 region has 15 residues. CDR1 is SGHVS, CDR2 FQNEAQ, per germline. The CDR3 nucleotides read TGTGCCAGCAGCTTACCAGGTTATGGGATTGAAAAACTGTTTTTT. It codes for CASSLPGYGIEKLFF.

V and J are TRBV6-6 and TRBJ2-7; D may be TRBD1 or TRBD2 (5 bases each). The CDR3 totals 14 residues. Germline values: CDR1 MNHNY, CDR2 SVGAGI (reference sequence). V dropped 5 bases and J dropped 6 bases, with 17 bases sitting between them. The CDR3 DNA reads as TGTGCCAGCAGTGCAGAGGGGCCCATCGGCGAGCAGTACTTC. Translation gives CASSAEGPIGEQYF.

The table lists this clonotype with a few counts. The chain employs TRBV4-3 and TRBJ2-1, with D uncertain. Between the trimmed V and J ends, which lost 0 bases and 4 bases, there was a span of 10 bases. The CDR3 consists of 15 residues. Germline V CDR1 and CDR2: LGHNA, YSLEER. DNA for the CDR3: TGCGCCAGCAGCCAAGATAAGGCCGGATACAATGAGCAGTTCTTC. Protein product: CASSQDKAGYNEQFF.

This clonotype occurred a few times. V gene TRBV5-1 combines with J gene TRBJ2-3; possibly TRBD2 for D (6 bases). Per the germline V gene, CDR1 is SGHRS and CDR2 is YFSETQ. The CDR3 has 14 amino acids. V was pared by 6 bases and J by 1 base, with 12 bases between. CDR3 DNA sequence: TGCGCCAGCAAGGGGCCGGGGGGCACAGATACGCAGTATTTT. Its protein product is CASKGPGGTDTQYF.